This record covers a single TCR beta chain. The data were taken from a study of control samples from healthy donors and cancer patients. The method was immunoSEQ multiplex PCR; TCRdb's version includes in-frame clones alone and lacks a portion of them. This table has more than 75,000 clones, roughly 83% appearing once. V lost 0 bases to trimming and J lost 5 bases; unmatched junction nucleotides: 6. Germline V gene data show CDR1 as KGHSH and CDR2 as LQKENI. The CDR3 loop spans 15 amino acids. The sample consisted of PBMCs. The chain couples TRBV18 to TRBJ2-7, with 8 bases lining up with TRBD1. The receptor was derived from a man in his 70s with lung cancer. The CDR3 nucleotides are TGTGCCAGCTCACCACCGAGCAGGGGGCGGGACGAGCAGTACTTC. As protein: CASSPPSRGRDEQYF.